The 10 T cell receptor beta chains below all came from one sample that was sequenced in a study of CD8 T cells in ankylosing spondylitis. Whole-study findings and limits: About 8 highly homologous variants made up a TCR beta motif that seemed to typify ankylosing spondylitis blood.

These receptors lack a known antigen. In TCRdb, the 5' RACE reads were re-called with MiXCR into one record per CDR3 protein. The sample lists about 540,000 distinct CDR3 sequences, roughly 13% occurring once. Specimen: blood, either unsorted or a sorted T cell fraction (not recorded which). The source is a male donor with ankylosing spondylitis.

This rearrangement joins TRBV5-6 to TRBJ2-5; 9 bases align to TRBD2. Germline V gene sequence: CDR1 SGHDT, CDR2 YYEEEE. V shed 2 bases, J shed 5 bases, and the junction held 7 bases outside the gene matches. The CDR3 extends over 15 amino acids. The CDR3 sequence is CASSFGRLAVETQYF. In DNA, the CDR3 is TGTGCCAGCAGCTTCGGTAGACTAGCGGTGGAGACCCAGTACTTC.

The chain employs TRBV28 and TRBJ2-5, with 13 bases lining up with TRBD2. Trimming cost V 5 bases and J 3 bases; bases outside gene matches: 9. This CDR3 is built from 17 residues. CDR1 is MDHEN, CDR2 SYDVKM, per germline. CDR3: CASSGKRGLAGKETQYF. As DNA, the CDR3 is TGTGCCAGCAGTGGGAAAAGGGGACTAGCGGGAAAAGAGACCCAGTACTTC.

This clonotype has only a few counts. The chain recombines TRBV7-9 with TRBJ2-5; TRBD1 matches 7 bases. The CDR3 sequence is 17 residues long. Germline CDR1 and CDR2: SEHNR and FQNEAQ (reference sequence). V dropped 6 bases and J dropped 0; count of bases not matched to a gene: 13. CDR3 residues: CASSFPLRDRDQETQYF. The CDR3 DNA sequence: TGTGCCAGCAGTTTTCCCCTCAGGGACAGAGACCAAGAGACCCAGTACTTC.

This clonotype has just a few counts. The chain recombines TRBV12-5 with TRBJ1-2; D is uncertain. From germline, CDR1 is LGHNT and CDR2 FRNRAP. CDR3 length: 15 amino acids. Trimming stripped 0 bases from V and 6 bases from J, with 14 bases between. CDR3 region: CASGLVEYLLDGYTF. CDR3 nucleotide sequence: TGTGCTAGTGGTTTGGTTGAGTACCTTCTCGATGGCTACACCTTC.

In DNA, the CDR3 is TGTGCCAGCAGTTACGGGACTAGCGGAGATATTATGAGGAATGAGCAGTTCTTC. It specifies CASSYGTSGDIMRNEQFF. The chain combines TRBV6-5 with TRBJ2-1; the match to TRBD2 covers 11 bases. Germline V gives CDR1 MNHEY, CDR2 SVGAGI. The CDR3 has 18 amino acids. V gave up 2 bases and J gave up 7 bases; unmatched junction bases: 13.

This clonotype was detected a few times. The V gene is TRBV7-9, the J gene TRBJ2-1; D unresolved. The V end was cut by 1 base, the J end by 10 bases, with 11 bases between. The CDR3 has 13 residues. Germline CDR1 is SEHNR and CDR2 is FQNEAQ (reference sequence). The CDR3, as DNA: TGTGCCAGCAGCTTAGTAACTACTCGGGAGCAGTTCTTC. Translating gives CASSLVTTREQFF.

The J gene is TRBJ2-1, the V gene TRBV3-1, with 7 bases identical to TRBD1. The CDR3 loop spans 14 amino acids. Germline V gene lookup returns CDR1 LGHDT and CDR2 YNNKEL (reference sequence). V lost 7 bases and J lost 7; bases outside the gene matches: 10. The CDR3 protein is CASNHRGQGNEQFF. The CDR3 DNA is TGTGCCAGCAATCACAGGGGTCAAGGGAATGAGCAGTTCTTC.

The V gene is TRBV12-3 or TRBV12-4, the J gene TRBJ2-1; 10 nucleotides match TRBD2. The CDR3 sequence is 15 residues long. Trimming took 2 bases from V and 7 from J; bases not matched to a gene: 5. DNA of the CDR3: TGTGCCAGCAGTTTATGGACTAGCGGAGCGAATGAGCAGTTCTTC. Translation: CASSLWTSGANEQFF.

CDR3 sequence: CSAPRGARDEQYF. CDR3 nucleotides: TGCAGTGCTCCCCGTGGGGCGAGGGACGAGCAGTACTTC. The chain employs TRBV20-1 and TRBJ2-7; D possibly uses TRBD1 or TRBD2 (5 bases each). The V end was cut by 5 bases, the J end by 5 bases, with 16 bases between. CDR1 is DFQATT and CDR2 is SNEGSKA in the germline V gene (reference sequence). The CDR3 has 13 amino acids.

This chain joins TRBV7-9 and TRBJ2-7; 9 bases line up with TRBD1. Per the germline V gene, CDR1 is SEHNR and CDR2 is FQNEAQ (reference sequence). The CDR3 extends over 15 amino acids. Trimming at V came to 1 base and at J to 5 bases, leaving 6 bases not matched to a gene. As DNA, the CDR3 is TGTGCCAGCAGCTTAGGTGGGGACAGGGTCCACGAGCAGTACTTC. It is translated as CASSLGGDRVHEQYF.